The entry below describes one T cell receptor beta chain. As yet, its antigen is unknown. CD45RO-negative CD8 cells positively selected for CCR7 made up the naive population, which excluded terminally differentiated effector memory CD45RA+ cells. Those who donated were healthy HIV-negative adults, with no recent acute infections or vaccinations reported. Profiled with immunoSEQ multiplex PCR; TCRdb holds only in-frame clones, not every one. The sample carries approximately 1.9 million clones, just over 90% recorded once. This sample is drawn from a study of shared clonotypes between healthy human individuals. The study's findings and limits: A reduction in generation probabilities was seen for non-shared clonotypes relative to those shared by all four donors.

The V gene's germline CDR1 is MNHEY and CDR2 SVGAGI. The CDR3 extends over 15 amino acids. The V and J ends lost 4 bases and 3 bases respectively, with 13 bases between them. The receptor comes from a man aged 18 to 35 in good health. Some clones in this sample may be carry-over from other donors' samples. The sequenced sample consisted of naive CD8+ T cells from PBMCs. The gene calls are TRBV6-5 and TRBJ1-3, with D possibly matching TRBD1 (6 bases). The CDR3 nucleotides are TGTGCCAGCAGTTTCAGACAGGCATATGGAAACACCATATATTTT. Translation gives CASSFRQAYGNTIYF.